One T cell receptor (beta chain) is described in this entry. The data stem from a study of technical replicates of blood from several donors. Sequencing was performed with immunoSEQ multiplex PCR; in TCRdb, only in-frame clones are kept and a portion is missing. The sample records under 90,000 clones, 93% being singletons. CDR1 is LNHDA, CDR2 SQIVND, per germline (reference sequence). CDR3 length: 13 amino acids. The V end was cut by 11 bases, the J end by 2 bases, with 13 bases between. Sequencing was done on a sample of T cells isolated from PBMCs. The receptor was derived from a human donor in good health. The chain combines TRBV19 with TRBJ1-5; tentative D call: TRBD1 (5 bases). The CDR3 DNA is TGTGCCGGGGGAGGGGAGGGCAATCAGCCCCAGCATTTT. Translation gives CAGGGEGNQPQHF.